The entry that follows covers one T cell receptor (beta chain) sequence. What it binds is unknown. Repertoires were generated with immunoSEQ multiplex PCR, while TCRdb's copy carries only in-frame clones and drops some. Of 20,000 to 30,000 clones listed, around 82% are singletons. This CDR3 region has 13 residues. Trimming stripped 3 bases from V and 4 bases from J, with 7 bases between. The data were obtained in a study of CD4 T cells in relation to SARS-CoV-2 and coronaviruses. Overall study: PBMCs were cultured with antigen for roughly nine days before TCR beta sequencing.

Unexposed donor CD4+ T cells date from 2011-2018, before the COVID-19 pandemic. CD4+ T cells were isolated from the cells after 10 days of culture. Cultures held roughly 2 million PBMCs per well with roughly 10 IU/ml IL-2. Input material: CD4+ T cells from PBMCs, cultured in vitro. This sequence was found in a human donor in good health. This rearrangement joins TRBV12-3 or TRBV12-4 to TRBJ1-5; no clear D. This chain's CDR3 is CASSFLRNQPQHF. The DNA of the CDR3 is TGTGCCAGCAGTTTTCTCAGAAATCAGCCCCAGCATTTT.